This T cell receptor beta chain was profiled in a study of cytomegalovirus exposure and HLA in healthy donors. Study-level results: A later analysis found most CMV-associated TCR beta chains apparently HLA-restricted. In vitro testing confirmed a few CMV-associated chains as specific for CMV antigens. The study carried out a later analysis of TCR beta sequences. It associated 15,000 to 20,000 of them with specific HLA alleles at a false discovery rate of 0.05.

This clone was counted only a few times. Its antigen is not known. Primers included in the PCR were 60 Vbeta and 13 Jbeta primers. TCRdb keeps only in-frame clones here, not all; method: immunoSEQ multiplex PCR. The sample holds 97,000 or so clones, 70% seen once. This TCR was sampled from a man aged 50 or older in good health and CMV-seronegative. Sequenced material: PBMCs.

DNA of the CDR3: TGTGCCAGCAGTGAAAACGTTGGAGGGCGGGGCACCGGGGAGCTGTTTTTT. Protein sequence: CASSENVGGRGTGELFF. The chain combines TRBV6-1 with TRBJ2-2; tentatively, D is TRBD2 (6 bases). Per the germline V gene, CDR1 is MNHNS and CDR2 is SASEGT. V was trimmed by 2 bases and J by 4 bases, leaving 17 bases between them. The CDR3 spans 17 residues.